This is a list of T cell receptor beta chains from one sample in a study of blood T cells in healthy people across ages. TCRdb ran MiXCR on the 5' RACE reads and lists one entry per CDR3 protein. The data hold about 640,000 distinct CDR3 sequences, with roughly 50% observed a single time. Sequenced: blood. These receptors were collected from a man aged 60-69 years in good health. The CDR3 runs from the conserved cysteine through the conserved F or W. D genes are given only for firm matches. Not all rows give a size; the values are once, few, many and, for expanded clones, a class.

CASSLLGVGNNEQFF	TGCGCCAGCAGCTTGTTAGGGGTGGGCAACAATGAGCAGTTCTTC	15	-	TRBV5-1	TRBJ2-1	-
CASSFAGAFQETQYF	TGTGCCAGCAGCTTCGCGGGGGCCTTCCAAGAGACCCAGTACTTC	15	few	TRBV11-2	TRBJ2-5	-
CATSDPGDTQYF	TGTGCCACCAGTGATCCAGGGGATACGCAGTATTTT	12	few	TRBV24-1	TRBJ2-3	-
CASSPGTGKLYNEQFF	TGTGCCAGCAGCCCCGGGACAGGGAAACTCTACAATGAGCAGTTCTTC	16	-	TRBV9	TRBJ2-1	TRBD1
CASSQGGLAGGDTQYF	TGTGCCAGCAGCCAAGGAGGACTAGCGGGGGGGGATACGCAGTATTTT	16	-	TRBV3-1	TRBJ2-3	TRBD2
CASSPSQGPYEQYF	TGTGCCAGCAGTCCCTCACAGGGTCCCTACGAGCAGTACTTC	14	-	TRBV12-3/TRBV12-4	TRBJ2-7	-
CASSPAWGRGGRDTQYF	TGCGCCAGCAGCCCCGCTTGGGGGCGGGGGGGCCGAGATACGCAGTATTTT	17	few	TRBV4-1	TRBJ2-3	TRBD2
CASSGLSGETQYF	TGTGCCAGCAGTGGGCTTTCAGGGGAGACCCAGTACTTC	13	-	TRBV2	TRBJ2-5	-
CASSLLGLAEETQYF	TGTGCCAGCAGTTTACTGGGACTAGCCGAGGAGACCCAGTACTTC	15	-	TRBV6-2/TRBV6-3	TRBJ2-5	TRBD2
CASSFGGSNTEAFF	TGTGCCAGCAGTTTTGGCGGGTCCAACACTGAAGCTTTCTTT	14	-	TRBV12-3/TRBV12-4	TRBJ1-1	-
CASAEPGPYGYTF	TGTGCCAGCGCAGAGCCGGGGCCCTATGGCTACACCTTC	13	-	TRBV7-2	TRBJ1-2	-
CASSYSDRQPQHF	TGTGCCAGCAGTTACTCCGACAGGCAACCCCAGCATTTT	13	-	TRBV6-5	TRBJ1-5	-
CASSPTSGALETQYF	TGTGCCAGCAGTCCTACGAGCGGGGCCCTGGAGACCCAGTACTTC	15	-	TRBV9	TRBJ2-5	TRBD2
CSALTGGGGATEAFF	TGCAGCGCTTTGACAGGGGGCGGGGGAGCGACTGAAGCTTTCTTT	15	-	TRBV29-1	TRBJ1-1	TRBD1
CASRPTGVSGYTF	TGTGCCAGCAGGCCGACAGGGGTGTCAGGCTACACCTTC	13	few	TRBV28	TRBJ1-2	TRBD1
CASSQDRIPPLETQYF	TGCGCCAGCAGCCAAGACAGGATCCCCCCACTGGAGACCCAGTACTTC	16	-	TRBV4-1	TRBJ2-5	-
CASSQDSASDTQYF	TGTGCCAGCAGCCAAGACTCAGCTTCAGATACGCAGTATTTT	14	-	TRBV3-1	TRBJ2-3	-
CASSLEVGTEAFF	TGTGCCAGCAGCTTGGAGGTGGGGACTGAAGCTTTCTTT	13	-	TRBV12-3/TRBV12-4	TRBJ1-1	-
CSAKDRVTDTQYF	TGCAGTGCGAAGGACAGGGTGACAGATACGCAGTATTTT	13	-	TRBV20-1	TRBJ2-3	TRBD1
CASRMGGYTDTQYF	TGTGCCAGCAGGATGGGGGGGTACACAGATACGCAGTATTTT	14	-	TRBV28	TRBJ2-3	TRBD2
CASSLSGGTDTQYF	TGTGCCAGCTCCCTTTCGGGGGGCACAGATACGCAGTATTTT	14	many	TRBV12-3/TRBV12-4	TRBJ2-3	-
CASSSTGQGLSGELFF	TGTGCCAGCAGTTCCACGGGACAGGGGTTGTCCGGGGAGCTGTTTTTT	16	-	TRBV28	TRBJ2-2	TRBD1
CASSLDRAAQYF	TGTGCCAGCAGCCTGGACAGGGCGGCGCAGTATTTT	12	once	TRBV7-2	TRBJ2-3	TRBD1
CASSPVGTDEQYF	TGTGCCAGCAGCCCAGTGGGGACGGACGAGCAGTACTTC	13	-	TRBV3-1	TRBJ2-7	-
CARSVEGLAVSYEQYF	TGTGCCAGATCCGTAGAGGGACTAGCGGTTTCCTACGAGCAGTACTTC	16	-	TRBV27	TRBJ2-7	TRBD2
CASSGQVVEKLFF	TGTGCCAGCAGTGGACAGGTAGTCGAAAAACTGTTTTTT	13	-	TRBV12-3/TRBV12-4	TRBJ1-4	TRBD1
CASSQDQRGRAYEQYF	TGTGCCAGCAGCCAAGATCAACGGGGACGCGCCTACGAGCAGTACTTC	16	-	TRBV4-2	TRBJ2-7	-
CANSQEGRAGKNIQYF	TGCGCCAACAGCCAAGAAGGTAGGGCTGGCAAAAACATTCAGTACTTC	16	-	TRBV4-1	TRBJ2-4	-
CASSLGDGEQYF	TGTGCCAGCAGCTTGGGGGATGGCGAGCAGTACTTC	12	few	TRBV13	TRBJ2-7	-
CASSSRAGALNEQFF	TGCGCCAGCAGCTCCAGGGCGGGGGCCTTGAATGAGCAGTTCTTC	15	few	TRBV5-1	TRBJ2-1	-
CASSQEDTGYEQYF	TGTGCCAGCAGCCAAGAGGATACAGGGTACGAGCAGTACTTC	14	-	TRBV3-1	TRBJ2-7	-
CATSRSRTGVDEQYF	TGTGCCACCAGCAGGAGCCGGACAGGGGTTGATGAGCAGTACTTC	15	-	TRBV15	TRBJ2-5	TRBD1
CASSPAGGRAKNIQYF	TGCGCCAGCAGCCCGGCTGGGGGGCGGGCCAAAAACATTCAGTACTTC	16	few	TRBV5-1	TRBJ2-4	-
CASSAWGAQEAQYF	TGCGCCAGCAGCGCGTGGGGGGCCCAAGAGGCCCAGTACTTC	14	-	TRBV5-1	TRBJ2-7	-
CASSTRTAEGEKLFF	TGTGCCAGCAGCACCCGGACAGCGGAGGGTGAAAAACTGTTTTTT	15	-	TRBV7-8	TRBJ1-4	-
CAWAQGAKNEQFF	TGTGCCTGGGCACAGGGGGCGAAAAATGAGCAGTTCTTC	13	-	TRBV30	TRBJ2-1	TRBD1
CSVVVVNTGELFF	TGCAGCGTTGTTGTTGTGAACACCGGGGAGCTGTTTTTT	13	few	TRBV29-1	TRBJ2-2	-
CASSILIRTSGGKETQYF	TGTGCCAGTAGTATCCTCATAAGGACTAGCGGGGGAAAAGAGACCCAGTACTTC	18	few	TRBV19	TRBJ2-5	TRBD2
CASSLSPQGQETQYF	TGTGCCAGCAGTTTAAGCCCCCAAGGGCAAGAGACCCAGTACTTC	15	few	TRBV27	TRBJ2-5	-
CASSQALGLGGSYEQYF	TGTGCCAGCAGCCAAGCCCTAGGGCTAGGGGGGTCCTACGAGCAGTACTTC	17	-	TRBV4-2	TRBJ2-7	-